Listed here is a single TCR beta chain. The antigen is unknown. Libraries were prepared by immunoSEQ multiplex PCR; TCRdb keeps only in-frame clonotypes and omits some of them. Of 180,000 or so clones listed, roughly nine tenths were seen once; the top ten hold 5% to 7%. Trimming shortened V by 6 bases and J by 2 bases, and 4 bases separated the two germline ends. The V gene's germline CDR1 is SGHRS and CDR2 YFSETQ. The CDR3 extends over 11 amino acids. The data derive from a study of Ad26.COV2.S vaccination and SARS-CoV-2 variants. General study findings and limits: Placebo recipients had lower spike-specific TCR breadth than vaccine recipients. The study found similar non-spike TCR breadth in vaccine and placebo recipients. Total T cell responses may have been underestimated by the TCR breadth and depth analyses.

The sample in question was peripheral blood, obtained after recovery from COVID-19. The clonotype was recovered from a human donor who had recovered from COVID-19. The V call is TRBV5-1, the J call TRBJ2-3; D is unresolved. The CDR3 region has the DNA TGCGCCAGCACCTACACAGATACGCAGTATTTT. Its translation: CASTYTDTQYF.